This record concerns one TCR beta chain sequence. What it binds is unknown. The data were obtained in a study of post-analysis software for immune sequencing data. About the study: Disease trajectories encompassed relapsing-remitting, secondary progressive and progressive-relapsing multiple sclerosis.

The CDR3 covers 15 residues. Trimming shortened V by 11 bases and J by 1 base, and 18 bases separated the two germline ends. The library was made from cDNA and included unique molecular identifiers. It was from about 0.98 to 11 million T cells that some 460,000 cDNA molecules came. In TCRdb, the PCR reads were re-called with MiXCR into one record per CDR3 protein. The sample shows about 770,000 distinct CDR3 sequences, approximately 44% of them seen only once. Study results and caveats: In patients, TRBV5-6, TRBV5-1 and TRBV20-1 belonged to roughly 5 TRBV segments found more frequently than in controls.

The chain combines TRBV12-3 or TRBV12-4 with TRBJ1-5; a weak D match, TRBD1 (6 bases). The clonotype originates from a girl aged 10-17 years with multiple sclerosis. What was sequenced was blood. The CDR3 DNA reads TGTGCCTCCGTCAGGGGTCAATTGAGCAATCAGCCCCAGCATTTT. This translates into CASVRGQLSNQPQHF.